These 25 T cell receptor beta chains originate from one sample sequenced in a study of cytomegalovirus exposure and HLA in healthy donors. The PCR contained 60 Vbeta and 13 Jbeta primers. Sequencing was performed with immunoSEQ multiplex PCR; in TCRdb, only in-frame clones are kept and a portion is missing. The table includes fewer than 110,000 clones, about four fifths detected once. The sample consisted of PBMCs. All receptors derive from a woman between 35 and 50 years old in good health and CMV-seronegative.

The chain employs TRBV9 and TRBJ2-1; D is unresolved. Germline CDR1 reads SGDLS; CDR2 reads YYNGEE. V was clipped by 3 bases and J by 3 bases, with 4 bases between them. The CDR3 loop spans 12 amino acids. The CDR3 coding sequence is TGTGCCAGCAGCGAGAGCTACAATGAGCAGTTCTTC. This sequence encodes CASSESYNEQFF.

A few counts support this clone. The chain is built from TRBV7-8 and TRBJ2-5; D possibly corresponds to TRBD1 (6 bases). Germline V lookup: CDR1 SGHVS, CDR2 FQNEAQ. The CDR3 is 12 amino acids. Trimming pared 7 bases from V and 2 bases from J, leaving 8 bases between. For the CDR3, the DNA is TGTGCCAGCAACCAGGGGCAAGAGACCCAGTACTTC. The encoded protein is CASNQGQETQYF.

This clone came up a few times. This CDR3 is CASSSWDRNTEAFF. CDR3 DNA sequence: TGTGCCAGCAGTTCCTGGGACAGGAACACTGAAGCTTTCTTT. The chain is built from TRBV6-1 and TRBJ1-1; 7 bases fit TRBD1. V shed 5 bases and J 1 base; nucleotides not matched to a gene: 4. Germline V CDR1 and CDR2: MNHNS, SASEGT. The CDR3 loop spans 14 amino acids.

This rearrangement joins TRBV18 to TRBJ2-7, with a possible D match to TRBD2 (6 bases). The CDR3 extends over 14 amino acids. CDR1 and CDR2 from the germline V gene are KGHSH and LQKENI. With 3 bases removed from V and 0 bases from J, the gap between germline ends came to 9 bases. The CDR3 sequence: CASSPSGYSYEQYF. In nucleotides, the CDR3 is TGTGCCAGCTCACCTAGCGGTTACTCCTACGAGCAGTACTTC.

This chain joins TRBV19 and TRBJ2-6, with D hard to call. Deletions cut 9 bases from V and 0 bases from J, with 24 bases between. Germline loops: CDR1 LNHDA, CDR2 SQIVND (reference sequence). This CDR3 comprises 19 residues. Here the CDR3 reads CASPRPAGPQLSGANVLTF. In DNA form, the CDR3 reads TGTGCCAGCCCCCGTCCCGCAGGCCCCCAACTCTCTGGGGCCAACGTCCTGACTTTC.

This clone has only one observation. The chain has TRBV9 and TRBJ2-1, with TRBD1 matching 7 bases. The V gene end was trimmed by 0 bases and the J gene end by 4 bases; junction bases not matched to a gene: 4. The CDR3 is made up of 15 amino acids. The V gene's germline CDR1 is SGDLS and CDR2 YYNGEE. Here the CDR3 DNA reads TGTGCCAGCAGCGTAGGCCAGGGGGAGTACAATGAGCAGTTCTTC. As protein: CASSVGQGEYNEQFF.

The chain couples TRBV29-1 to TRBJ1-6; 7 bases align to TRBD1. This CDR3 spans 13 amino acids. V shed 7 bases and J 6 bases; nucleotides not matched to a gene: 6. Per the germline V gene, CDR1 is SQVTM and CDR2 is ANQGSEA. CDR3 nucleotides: TGCAGCGCCTCGACAGGGTTTAATTCACCCCTCCACTTT. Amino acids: CSASTGFNSPLHF.

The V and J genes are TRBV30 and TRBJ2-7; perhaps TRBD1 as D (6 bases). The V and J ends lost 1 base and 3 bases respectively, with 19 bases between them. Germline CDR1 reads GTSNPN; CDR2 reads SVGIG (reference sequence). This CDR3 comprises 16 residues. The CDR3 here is CAWSDPQGQGFYEQYF. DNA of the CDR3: TGTGCCTGGAGTGACCCACAGGGTCAGGGGTTCTACGAGCAGTACTTC.

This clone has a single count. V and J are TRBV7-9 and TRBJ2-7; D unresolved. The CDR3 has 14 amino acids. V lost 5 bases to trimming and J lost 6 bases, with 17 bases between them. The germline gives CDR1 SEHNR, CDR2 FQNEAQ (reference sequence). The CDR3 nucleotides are TGTGCCAGCAGCCCTCAAACAGCCTTTCGCGAGCAGTACTTC. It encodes CASSPQTAFREQYF.

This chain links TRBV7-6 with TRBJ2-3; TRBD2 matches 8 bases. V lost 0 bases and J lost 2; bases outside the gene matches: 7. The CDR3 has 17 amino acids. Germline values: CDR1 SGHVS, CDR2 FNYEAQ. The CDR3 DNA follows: TGTGCCAGCAGCTTAGCCCGGGGTAGCGGGATCACAGATACGCAGTATTTT. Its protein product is CASSLARGSGITDTQYF. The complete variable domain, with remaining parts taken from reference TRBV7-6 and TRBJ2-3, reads GAGVSQSPRYKVTKRGQDVALRCDPISGHVSLYWYRQALGQGPEFLTYFNYEAQQDKSGLPNDRFSAERPEGSISTLTIQRTEQRDSAMYRCASSLARGSGITDTQYFGPGTRLTVL.

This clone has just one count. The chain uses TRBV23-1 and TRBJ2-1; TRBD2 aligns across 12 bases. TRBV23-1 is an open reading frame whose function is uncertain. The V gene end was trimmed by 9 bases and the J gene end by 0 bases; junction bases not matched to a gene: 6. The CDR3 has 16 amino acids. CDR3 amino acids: CARTSGGFLSYNEQFF. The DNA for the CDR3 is TGCGCCAGGACTAGCGGGGGATTTCTCTCCTACAATGAGCAGTTCTTC.

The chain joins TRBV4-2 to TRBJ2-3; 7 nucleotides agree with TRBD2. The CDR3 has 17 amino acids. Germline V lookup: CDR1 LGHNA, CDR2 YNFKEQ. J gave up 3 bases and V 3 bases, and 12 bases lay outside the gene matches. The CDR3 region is CASSHAISGGGTDTQYF. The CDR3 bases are TGTGCCAGCAGCCACGCCATTTCGGGAGGAGGGACAGATACGCAGTATTTT.

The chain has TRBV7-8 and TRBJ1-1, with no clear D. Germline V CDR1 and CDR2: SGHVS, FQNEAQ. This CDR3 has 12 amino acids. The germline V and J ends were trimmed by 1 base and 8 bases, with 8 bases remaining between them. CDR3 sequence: CASSLVRGEAFF. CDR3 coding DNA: TGTGCCAGCAGCTTAGTACGCGGGGAAGCTTTCTTT.

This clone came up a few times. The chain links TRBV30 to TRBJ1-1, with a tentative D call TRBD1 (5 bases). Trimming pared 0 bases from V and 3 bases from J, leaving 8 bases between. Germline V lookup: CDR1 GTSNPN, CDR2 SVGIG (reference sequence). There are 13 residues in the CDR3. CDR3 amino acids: CAWSVHRHTEAFF. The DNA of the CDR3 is TGTGCCTGGAGTGTACACAGGCACACTGAAGCTTTCTTT.

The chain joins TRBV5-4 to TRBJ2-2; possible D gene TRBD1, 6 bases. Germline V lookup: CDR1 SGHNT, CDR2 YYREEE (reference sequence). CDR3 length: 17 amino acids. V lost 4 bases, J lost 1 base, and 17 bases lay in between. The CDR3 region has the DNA TGTGCCAGCAGCCCTCAGGGGCCAGGGGTGAACACCGGGGAGCTGTTTTTT. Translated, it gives CASSPQGPGVNTGELFF.

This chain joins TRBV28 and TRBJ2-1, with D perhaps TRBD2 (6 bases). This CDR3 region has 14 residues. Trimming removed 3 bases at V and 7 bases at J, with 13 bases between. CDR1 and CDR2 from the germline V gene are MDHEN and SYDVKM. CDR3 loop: CASSFSRLGNEQFF. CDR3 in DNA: TGTGCCAGCAGTTTTTCAAGACTAGGAAATGAGCAGTTCTTC.

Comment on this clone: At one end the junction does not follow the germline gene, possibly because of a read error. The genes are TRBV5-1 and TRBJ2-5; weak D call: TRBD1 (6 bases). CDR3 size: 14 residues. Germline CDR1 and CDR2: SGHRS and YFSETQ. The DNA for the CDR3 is TGCGCCAGCAGCTTGAGGGGGACCCAAGAGACCCGGTACTTC. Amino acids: CASSLRGTQETRYF.

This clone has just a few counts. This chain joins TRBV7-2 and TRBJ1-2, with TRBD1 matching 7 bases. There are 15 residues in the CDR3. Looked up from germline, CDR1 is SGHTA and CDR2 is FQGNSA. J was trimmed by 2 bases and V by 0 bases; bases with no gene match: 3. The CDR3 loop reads CASSLALTGNYGYTF. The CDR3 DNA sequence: TGTGCCAGCAGCTTAGCCCTGACAGGGAACTATGGCTACACCTTC.

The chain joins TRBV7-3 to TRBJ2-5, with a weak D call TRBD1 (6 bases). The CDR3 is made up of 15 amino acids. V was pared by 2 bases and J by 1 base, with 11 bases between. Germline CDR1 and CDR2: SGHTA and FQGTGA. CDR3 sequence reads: CASSLGAGAQETQYF. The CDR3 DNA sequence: TGTGCCAGCAGCTTAGGGGCAGGGGCCCAAGAGACCCAGTACTTC.

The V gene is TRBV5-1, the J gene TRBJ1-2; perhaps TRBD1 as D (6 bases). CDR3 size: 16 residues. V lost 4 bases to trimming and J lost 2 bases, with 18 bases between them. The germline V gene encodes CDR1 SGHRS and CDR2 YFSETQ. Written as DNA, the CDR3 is TGCGCCAGCAGCCCCAGGTTGGGGGGGCCCAACTATGGCTACACCTTC. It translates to CASSPRLGGPNYGYTF.

CDR3 residues: CASSLEDAGGGTGELFF. CDR3 bases: TGTGCCAGCAGCTTGGAGGACGCGGGGGGGGGCACCGGGGAGCTGTTTTTT. This rearrangement joins TRBV5-4 to TRBJ2-2, with TRBD2 identical over 9 bases. This CDR3 region has 17 residues. The germline V gene has CDR1 SGHNT and CDR2 YYREEE (reference sequence). V lost 0 bases and J lost 4; bases outside the gene matches: 7.

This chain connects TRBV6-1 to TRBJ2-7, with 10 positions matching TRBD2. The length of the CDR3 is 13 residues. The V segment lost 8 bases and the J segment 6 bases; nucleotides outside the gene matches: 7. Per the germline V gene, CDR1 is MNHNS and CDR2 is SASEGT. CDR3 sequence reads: CASGSSGRLEQYF. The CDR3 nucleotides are TGTGCCAGCGGATCTAGCGGGAGACTCGAGCAGTACTTC.

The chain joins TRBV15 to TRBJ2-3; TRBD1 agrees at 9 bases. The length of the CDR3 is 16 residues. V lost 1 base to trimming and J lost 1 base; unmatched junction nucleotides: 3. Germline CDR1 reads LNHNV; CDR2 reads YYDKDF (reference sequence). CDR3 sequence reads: CATSRGRDRGTDTQYF. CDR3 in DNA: TGTGCCACCAGCAGAGGGCGGGACAGGGGCACAGATACGCAGTATTTT.

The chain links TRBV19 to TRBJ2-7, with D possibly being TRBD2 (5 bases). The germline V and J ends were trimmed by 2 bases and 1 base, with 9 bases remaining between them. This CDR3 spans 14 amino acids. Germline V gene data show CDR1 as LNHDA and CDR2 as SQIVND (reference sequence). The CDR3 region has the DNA TGTGCCAGTAGTATAATCTCGGGGTCCTACGAGCAGTACTTC. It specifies CASSIISGSYEQYF.

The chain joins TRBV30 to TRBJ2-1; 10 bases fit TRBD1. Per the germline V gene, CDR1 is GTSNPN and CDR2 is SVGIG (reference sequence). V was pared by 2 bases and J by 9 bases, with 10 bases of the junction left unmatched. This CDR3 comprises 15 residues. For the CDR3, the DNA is TGTGCCTGGAGTACCGGGACAGGGGCACCGGGTGAGCAGTTCTTC. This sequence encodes CAWSTGTGAPGEQFF.